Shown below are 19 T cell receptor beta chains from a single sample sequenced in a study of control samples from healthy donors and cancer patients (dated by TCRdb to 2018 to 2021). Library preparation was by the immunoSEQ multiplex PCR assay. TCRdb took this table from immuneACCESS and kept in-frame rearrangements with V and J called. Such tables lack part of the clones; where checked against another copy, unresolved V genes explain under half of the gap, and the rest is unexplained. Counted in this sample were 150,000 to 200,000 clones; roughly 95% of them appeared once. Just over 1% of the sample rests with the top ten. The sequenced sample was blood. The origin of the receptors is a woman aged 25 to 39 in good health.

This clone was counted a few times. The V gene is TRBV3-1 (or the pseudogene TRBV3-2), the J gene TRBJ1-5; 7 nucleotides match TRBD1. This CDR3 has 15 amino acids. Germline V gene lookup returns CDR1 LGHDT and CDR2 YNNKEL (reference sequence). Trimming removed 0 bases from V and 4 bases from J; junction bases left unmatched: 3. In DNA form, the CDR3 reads TGTGCCAGCAGCCAAGATCACAGGGGAAATCAGCCCCAGCATTTT. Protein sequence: CASSQDHRGNQPQHF.

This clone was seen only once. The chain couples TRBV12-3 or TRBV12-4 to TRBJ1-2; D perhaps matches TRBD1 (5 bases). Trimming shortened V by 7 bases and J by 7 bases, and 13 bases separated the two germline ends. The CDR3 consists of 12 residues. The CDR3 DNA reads TGTGCCAGCACTCGGGGGTCCGGTGGCTACACCTTC. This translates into CASTRGSGGYTF.

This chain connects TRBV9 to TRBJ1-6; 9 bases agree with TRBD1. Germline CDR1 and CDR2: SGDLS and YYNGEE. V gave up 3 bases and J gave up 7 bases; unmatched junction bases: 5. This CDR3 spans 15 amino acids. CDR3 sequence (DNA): TGTGCCAGCAGCGGGATAGGGACAGGGAATTCACCCCTCCACTTT. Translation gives CASSGIGTGNSPLHF.

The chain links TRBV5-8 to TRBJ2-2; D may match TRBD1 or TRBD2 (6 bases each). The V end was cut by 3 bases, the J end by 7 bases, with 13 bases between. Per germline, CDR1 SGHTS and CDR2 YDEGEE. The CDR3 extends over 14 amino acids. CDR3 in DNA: TGTGCCAGCAGCTCCGACGGGGGCAGCGGGGAGCTGTTTTTT. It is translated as CASSSDGGSGELFF.

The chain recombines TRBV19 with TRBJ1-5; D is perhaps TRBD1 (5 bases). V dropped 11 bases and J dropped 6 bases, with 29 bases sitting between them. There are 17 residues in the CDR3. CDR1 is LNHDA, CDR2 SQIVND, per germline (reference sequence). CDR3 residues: CAGAKTAGPPGFQPQHF. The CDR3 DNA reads TGTGCCGGAGCCAAGACGGCAGGGCCCCCGGGGTTTCAGCCCCAGCATTTT.

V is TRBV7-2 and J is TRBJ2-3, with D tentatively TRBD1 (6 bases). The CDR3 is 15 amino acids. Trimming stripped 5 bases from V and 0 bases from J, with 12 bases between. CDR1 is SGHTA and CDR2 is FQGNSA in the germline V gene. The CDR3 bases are TGTGCCAGCAGCCGTAGGGGACAAAGCACAGATACGCAGTATTTT. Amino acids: CASSRRGQSTDTQYF.

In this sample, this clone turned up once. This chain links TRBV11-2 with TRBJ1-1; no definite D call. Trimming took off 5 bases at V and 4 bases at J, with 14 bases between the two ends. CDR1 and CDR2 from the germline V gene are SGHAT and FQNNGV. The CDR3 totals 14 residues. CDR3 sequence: CASSPPPGFTEAFF. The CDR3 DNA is TGTGCCAGCAGCCCCCCCCCGGGGTTCACTGAAGCTTTCTTT.

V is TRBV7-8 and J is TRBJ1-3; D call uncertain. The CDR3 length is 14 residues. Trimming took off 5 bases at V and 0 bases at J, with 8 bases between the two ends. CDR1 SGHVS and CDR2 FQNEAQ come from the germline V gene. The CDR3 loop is CASSPLGSGNTIYF. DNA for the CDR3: TGTGCCAGCAGCCCTCTTGGCTCTGGAAACACCATATATTTT.

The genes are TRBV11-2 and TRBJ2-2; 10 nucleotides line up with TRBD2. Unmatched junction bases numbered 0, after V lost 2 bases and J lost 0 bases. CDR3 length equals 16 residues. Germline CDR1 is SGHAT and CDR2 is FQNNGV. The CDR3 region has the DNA TGTGCCAGCAGCTTACTAGCGGGAGCGAACACCGGGGAGCTGTTTTTT. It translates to CASSLLAGANTGELFF.

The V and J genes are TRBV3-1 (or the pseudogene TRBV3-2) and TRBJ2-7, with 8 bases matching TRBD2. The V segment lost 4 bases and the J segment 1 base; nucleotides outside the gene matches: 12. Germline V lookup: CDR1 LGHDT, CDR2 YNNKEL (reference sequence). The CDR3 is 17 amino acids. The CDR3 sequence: CASSPPLSGGLSYEQYF. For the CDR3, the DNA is TGTGCCAGCAGCCCACCGCTAAGCGGGGGTCTGTCCTACGAGCAGTACTTC.

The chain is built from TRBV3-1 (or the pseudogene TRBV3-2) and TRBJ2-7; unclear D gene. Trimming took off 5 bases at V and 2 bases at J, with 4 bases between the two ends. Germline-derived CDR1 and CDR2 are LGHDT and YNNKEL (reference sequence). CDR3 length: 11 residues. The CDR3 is CASSGTYEQYF. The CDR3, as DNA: TGTGCCAGCAGCGGAACCTACGAGCAGTACTTC.

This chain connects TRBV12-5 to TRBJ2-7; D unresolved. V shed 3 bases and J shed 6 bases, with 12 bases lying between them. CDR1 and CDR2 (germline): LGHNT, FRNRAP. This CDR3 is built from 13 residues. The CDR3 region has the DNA TGTGCTAGTGGTTTACTCCCCCCCGGCGAGCAGTACTTC. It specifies CASGLLPPGEQYF.

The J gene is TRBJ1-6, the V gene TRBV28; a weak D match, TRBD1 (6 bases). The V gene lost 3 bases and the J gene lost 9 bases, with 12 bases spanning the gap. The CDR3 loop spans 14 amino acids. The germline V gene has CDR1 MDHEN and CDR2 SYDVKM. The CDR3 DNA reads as TGTGCCAGCAGTTTGCTCGGGGGCCCTTCACCCCTCCACTTT. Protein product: CASSLLGGPSPLHF. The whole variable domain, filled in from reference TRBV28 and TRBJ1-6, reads DVKVTQSSRYLVKRTGEKVFLECVQDMDHENMFWYRQDPGLGLRLIYFSYDVKMKEKGDIPEGYSVSREKKERFSLILESASTNQTSMYLCASSLLGGPSPLHFGNGTRLTVT.

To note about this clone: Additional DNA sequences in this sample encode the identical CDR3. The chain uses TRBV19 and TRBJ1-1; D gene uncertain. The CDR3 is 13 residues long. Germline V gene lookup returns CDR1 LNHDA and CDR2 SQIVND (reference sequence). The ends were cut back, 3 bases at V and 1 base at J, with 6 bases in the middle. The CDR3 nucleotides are TGTGCCAGTAGTATCTCTCGGAACACTGAAGCTTTCTTT. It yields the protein CASSISRNTEAFF.

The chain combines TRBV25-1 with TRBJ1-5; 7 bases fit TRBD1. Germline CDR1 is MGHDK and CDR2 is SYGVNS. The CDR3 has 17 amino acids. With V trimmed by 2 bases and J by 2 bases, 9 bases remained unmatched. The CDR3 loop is CASSEGQAQMGNQPQHF. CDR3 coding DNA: TGTGCCAGCAGTGAAGGACAGGCTCAGATGGGCAATCAGCCCCAGCATTTT.

CDR3 in DNA: TGTGCCAGTAGTATCGGGACAGGGCAGGCAGATACGCAGTATTTT. Protein product: CASSIGTGQADTQYF. The chain links TRBV19 to TRBJ2-3; the match to TRBD1 covers 9 bases. The CDR3 covers 15 residues. Losses at the gene ends were 3 bases for V and 4 bases for J; bases not matched to a gene: 5. The germline V gene has CDR1 LNHDA and CDR2 SQIVND (reference sequence).

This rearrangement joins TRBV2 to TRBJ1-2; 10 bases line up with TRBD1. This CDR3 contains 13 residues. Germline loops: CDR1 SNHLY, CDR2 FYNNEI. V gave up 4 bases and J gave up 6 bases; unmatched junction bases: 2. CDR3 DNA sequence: TGTGCCAGCAGTGGGACAGGGGGTCATGGCTACACCTTC. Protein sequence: CASSGTGGHGYTF.

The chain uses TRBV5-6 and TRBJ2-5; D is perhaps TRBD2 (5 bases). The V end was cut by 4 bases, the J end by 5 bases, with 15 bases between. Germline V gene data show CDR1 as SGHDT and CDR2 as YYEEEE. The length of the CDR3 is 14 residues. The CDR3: CASSMATIAETQYF. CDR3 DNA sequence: TGTGCCAGCAGCATGGCGACAATAGCGGAGACCCAGTACTTC.

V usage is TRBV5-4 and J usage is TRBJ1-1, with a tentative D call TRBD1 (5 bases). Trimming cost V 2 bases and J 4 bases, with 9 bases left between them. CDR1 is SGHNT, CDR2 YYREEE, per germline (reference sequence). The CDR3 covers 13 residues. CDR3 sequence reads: CASSFTGSTEAFF. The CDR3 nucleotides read TGTGCCAGCAGCTTTACAGGCTCCACTGAAGCTTTCTTT.